The present TCR beta chain was sequenced within a study of shared clonotypes between healthy human individuals. Study results and limitations: It was only blood that was sampled, and tissue repertoires likely differ.

Note on this clone: Antigen: not known.

With V trimmed by 3 bases and J by 2 bases, 3 bases remained unmatched. The CDR3 is 14 amino acids. Germline CDR1 is SEHNR and CDR2 is FQNEAQ (reference sequence). Using immunoSEQ multiplex PCR, the repertoire was profiled, and TCRdb retains in-frame clones only, with some absent. Counted here are around 2,000,000 clones, about 95% occurring once; the ten biggest clones make up 0.1% to 0.15%. The specimen sequenced was naive CD4+ T cells sorted from blood. Subset noted: CD45RA+ positively selected. The receptor comes from a man aged 18-30 years in good health. This chain links TRBV7-9 with TRBJ2-5; 7 positions match TRBD1. The CDR3 nucleotides read TGTGCCAGCAGCTTGGGACAGAAGCAAGAGACCCAGTACTTC. Protein product: CASSLGQKQETQYF.